These T cell receptor beta chains were read from a single sample in a study of yellow fever vaccine responses in identical twins. TCRdb itself ran the RT-PCR reads through MiXCR, one entry per CDR3 protein. This sample carries some 4,700 distinct CDR3 sequences, 85% to 90% of them seen once, and the ten largest clones take 1.5% to 2%. Sequencing used T cells from blood (PBMCs), unsorted or a sorted subset (not recorded which), obtained before or after yellow fever vaccination (not recorded which). These receptors all come from a woman in her late teens or twenties who received the yellow fever vaccine. Each CDR3 is given with its conserved first and last residue. Each record gives: clone size, D gene, J gene, V gene, CDR3 DNA, CDR3 protein. A D gene is named only where the DNA matches it firmly. Size is omitted from some rows. Given values are once, few, many or a class for expanded clones.

size: .
D: .
J: TRBJ2-2
V: TRBV7-8
DNA: TGTGCCAGCAGCTTAGCCACCGGGGAGCTGTTTTTT
CDR3: CASSLATGELFF

size: .
D: .
J: TRBJ1-6
V: TRBV15
DNA: TGTGCCACCAGCAGAGTTAGTCAGGGTGGTTCACCCCTCCACTTT
CDR3: CATSRVSQGGSPLHF

size: .
D: .
J: TRBJ1-5
V: TRBV10-3
DNA: TGTGCCAGCAGTGAGTCAGCGAATCAGCCCCAGCATTTT
CDR3: CASSESANQPQHF

size: .
D: .
J: TRBJ1-3
V: TRBV30
DNA: TGTGCCGTGCCCTCTGGAAACACCATATATTTT
CDR3: CAVPSGNTIYF

size: few
D: .
J: TRBJ1-5
V: TRBV7-9
DNA: TGTGCCAGCAGCCCGGGAGATCAGCCCCAGCATTTT
CDR3: CASSPGDQPQHF

size: .
D: .
J: TRBJ2-5
V: TRBV7-8
DNA: TGTGCCAGCAGCTTCACTCCATCCATGGGGACCCAGTACTTC
CDR3: CASSFTPSMGTQYF

size: .
D: TRBD2
J: TRBJ2-5
V: TRBV5-4
DNA: TGTGCCAGCAGCAAGGGACTAGCGGGGGCGGGTGAGACCCAGTACTTC
CDR3: CASSKGLAGAGETQYF

size: .
D: .
J: TRBJ2-2
V: TRBV7-8
DNA: TGTGCCAGCCGGGGAGAAAGAGGGGAGCTGTTTTTT
CDR3: CASRGERGELFF

size: .
D: .
J: TRBJ1-2
V: TRBV28
DNA: TGTGCCAGCAGTTTGGCAGGGTTCTATGGCTACACCTTC
CDR3: CASSLAGFYGYTF

size: .
D: .
J: TRBJ2-6
V: TRBV7-9
DNA: TGTGCCAGCGGATCCTCTGGGGCCAACGTCCTGACTTTC
CDR3: CASGSSGANVLTF

size: .
D: .
J: TRBJ1-1
V: TRBV4-1
DNA: TGCGCCAGCAGCCGCCAAGAAGACACTGAAGCTTTCTTT
CDR3: CASSRQEDTEAFF

size: .
D: TRBD2
J: TRBJ2-7
V: TRBV4-2
DNA: TGTGCCAGCAGCCAAGAAAATGGACTAGCGGAGTACGAGCAGTACTTC
CDR3: CASSQENGLAEYEQYF

size: .
D: .
J: TRBJ2-3
V: TRBV19
DNA: TGTGCCAGTAGACGAGGTGACGGCGGCACAGATACGCAGTATTTT
CDR3: CASRRGDGGTDTQYF

size: .
D: .
J: TRBJ1-4
V: TRBV11-1
DNA: TGTGCCAGCAGCTTACCAAGACAGGTGGAAAAACTGTTTTTT
CDR3: CASSLPRQVEKLFF

size: .
D: .
J: TRBJ2-1
V: TRBV12-3/TRBV12-4
DNA: TGTGCCAGCAGTCTTCCCTACAATGAGCAGTTCTTC
CDR3: CASSLPYNEQFF

size: few
D: .
J: TRBJ1-2
V: TRBV6-5
DNA: TGTGCCAGCAGTTTCCGTGGACAAGCTACTAACTATGGCTACACCTTC
CDR3: CASSFRGQATNYGYTF

size: .
D: .
J: TRBJ2-1
V: TRBV5-5
DNA: TGTGCCAGTTTTGCTAGCGTTTCCTACAATGAGCAGTTCTTC
CDR3: CASFASVSYNEQFF

size: .
D: .
J: TRBJ2-1
V: TRBV3-1
DNA: TGTGCCAGCAGCCAAGATGACGCGGCACCCTACAATGAGCAGTTCTTC
CDR3: CASSQDDAAPYNEQFF

size: .
D: .
J: TRBJ2-1
V: TRBV29-1
DNA: TGCAGCGTTGACCTAAATCCGCAGTTCTTC
CDR3: CSVDLNPQFF

size: once
D: .
J: TRBJ2-1
V: TRBV12-3/TRBV12-4
DNA: TGTGCCAGCAGTCCGATTCAGGGGTTTGGCCTCCGGGAGCAGTTCTTC
CDR3: CASSPIQGFGLREQFF

size: .
D: .
J: TRBJ2-7
V: TRBV5-4
DNA: TGTGCCAGCAGCTTTGGTTACTTTGACGAGCAGTACTTC
CDR3: CASSFGYFDEQYF

size: .
D: .
J: TRBJ2-1
V: TRBV11-1
DNA: TGTGCCAGCAGCTTAGCGGGCGGGCACAATGAGCAGTTCTTC
CDR3: CASSLAGGHNEQFF

size: .
D: TRBD2
J: TRBJ2-3
V: TRBV5-1
DNA: TGCGCCAGCAGCCCGGGACTAGCAACAGATACGCAGTATTTT
CDR3: CASSPGLATDTQYF

size: .
D: .
J: TRBJ2-7
V: TRBV11-1
DNA: TGTGCCAGCAGCGGACCGGGAACTTACGAGCAGTACTTC
CDR3: CASSGPGTYEQYF

size: .
D: .
J: TRBJ2-1
V: TRBV4-3
DNA: TGCGCCAGCAGCCAAGAGGAGGGCTCCTACAATGAGCAGTTCTTC
CDR3: CASSQEEGSYNEQFF

size: .
D: .
J: TRBJ2-1
V: TRBV11-1
DNA: TGTGCCAGCAGCTTAGGAAGCAACAGGGATATCGATGAGCAGTTCTTC
CDR3: CASSLGSNRDIDEQFF

size: .
D: TRBD2
J: TRBJ2-5
V: TRBV2
DNA: TGTGCCAGCAGTGAACTAGCGGGGGAGACCCAGTACTTC
CDR3: CASSELAGETQYF

size: .
D: TRBD1
J: TRBJ2-7
V: TRBV5-6
DNA: TGTGCCAGCAGCTCGTCCGGGACAGGGATACCCTACGAGCAGTACTTC
CDR3: CASSSSGTGIPYEQYF

size: .
D: .
J: TRBJ2-1
V: TRBV12-3/TRBV12-4
DNA: TGTGCCAGCAGCAACCGATGGAACGGGGAGCAGTTCTTC
CDR3: CASSNRWNGEQFF

size: few
D: .
J: TRBJ1-5
V: TRBV10-1
DNA: TGCGCCAGCACCCTCCTCGGACAAGTCTATCAGCCCCAGCATTTT
CDR3: CASTLLGQVYQPQHF

size: .
D: .
J: TRBJ2-3
V: TRBV21-1
DNA: TGTGCCAGCAGCAAAGGGTCAGATACGCAGTATTTT
CDR3: CASSKGSDTQYF

size: .
D: .
J: TRBJ1-4
V: TRBV15
DNA: TGTGCCACCAGCCAAAGAAGGGGGGATGAAAAACTGTTTTTT
CDR3: CATSQRRGDEKLFF

size: .
D: TRBD2
J: TRBJ2-1
V: TRBV4-1
DNA: TGCGCCAGCAGCCAAACTTTGGGACTAAGCTACAATGAGCAGTTCTTC
CDR3: CASSQTLGLSYNEQFF

size: .
D: .
J: TRBJ2-5
V: TRBV10-3
DNA: TGTGCCATCAGTGAGGACCGGGACTCGGAGACCCAGTACTTC
CDR3: CAISEDRDSETQYF

size: .
D: .
J: TRBJ2-7
V: TRBV10-1
DNA: TGCGCCAGCAGTGAGGACAGAAGGACCTACGAGCAGTACTTC
CDR3: CASSEDRRTYEQYF

size: .
D: .
J: TRBJ2-1
V: TRBV7-3
DNA: TGTGCCAGCAGCTTAAGTGGAGGGCTTAACAATGAGCAGTTCTTC
CDR3: CASSLSGGLNNEQFF

size: .
D: TRBD1
J: TRBJ1-6
V: TRBV3-1
DNA: TGTGCCAGCAGCAAACGGGACAGATATAATTCACCCCTCCACTTT
CDR3: CASSKRDRYNSPLHF

size: .
D: .
J: TRBJ2-3
V: TRBV11-2
DNA: TGTGCCAGCAGCTTAGGTGGGATCACAGATACGCAGTATTTT
CDR3: CASSLGGITDTQYF

size: .
D: .
J: TRBJ2-7
V: TRBV6-5
DNA: TGTGCCAGCAGTTACCTAGAGGGCTACGAGCAGTACTTC
CDR3: CASSYLEGYEQYF

size: .
D: TRBD1
J: TRBJ1-5
V: TRBV14
DNA: TGTGCCAGCAGCCTAGGTAACAGGGGTGTAGGTGGCAATCAGCCCCAGCATTTT
CDR3: CASSLGNRGVGGNQPQHF

size: .
D: .
J: TRBJ2-7
V: TRBV18
DNA: TGTGCCAGCTCACCAGGGGGGACAGCGACCTACGAGCAGTACTTC
CDR3: CASSPGGTATYEQYF

size: once
D: TRBD1
J: TRBJ1-5
V: TRBV10-3
DNA: TGTGCCATCAGTGATCAAGACAGGGGAGGCAATCAGCCCCAGCATTTT
CDR3: CAISDQDRGGNQPQHF

size: .
D: TRBD2
J: TRBJ2-7
V: TRBV20-1
DNA: TGCAGTGTCCCGGGACTAGCTAGGGGTAACGAGCAGTACTTC
CDR3: CSVPGLARGNEQYF

size: .
D: TRBD2
J: TRBJ2-7
V: TRBV29-1
DNA: TGCAGCGTAGGCCCTAGCGGGCAACACGAGCAGTACTTC
CDR3: CSVGPSGQHEQYF

size: .
D: .
J: TRBJ2-7
V: TRBV29-1
DNA: TGCAGCGCCACAATCCGGGCTGGGATAGATGAGCAGTACTTC
CDR3: CSATIRAGIDEQYF

size: .
D: TRBD2
J: TRBJ2-1
V: TRBV12-3/TRBV12-4
DNA: TGTGCCAGCAGTATCTGGAGCGGGAGACTTTACAATGAGCAGTTTTTC
CDR3: CASSIWSGRLYNEQFF

size: .
D: .
J: TRBJ2-1
V: TRBV15
DNA: TGTGCCACCAGCAGAGATGCAACTTTTGGCTCCTACAATGAGCAGTTCTTC
CDR3: CATSRDATFGSYNEQFF

size: .
D: TRBD1
J: TRBJ2-1
V: TRBV24-1
DNA: TGTGCCACCAGTGATTTGGACAGGGCCAGCAATGAGCAGTTCTTC
CDR3: CATSDLDRASNEQFF

size: .
D: .
J: TRBJ2-7
V: TRBV11-1
DNA: TGTGCCAGCAGCCGTCAGCCAACGGACAGCTACGAGCAGTACTTC
CDR3: CASSRQPTDSYEQYF

size: few
D: .
J: TRBJ2-1
V: TRBV11-3
DNA: TGTGCCAGCAGCTTAGTTCCCCCGGGGAGTGAGCAGTTCTTC
CDR3: CASSLVPPGSEQFF

size: .
D: .
J: TRBJ2-7
V: TRBV10-1
DNA: TGCGCCAGCAGTGATAGGTTCGTCGAGCAGTACTTC
CDR3: CASSDRFVEQYF

size: .
D: TRBD1
J: TRBJ2-7
V: TRBV5-1
DNA: TGCGCCAGCAGCCCCTGGACAGGGAAATACGAGCAGTACTTC
CDR3: CASSPWTGKYEQYF

size: .
D: TRBD1
J: TRBJ1-1
V: TRBV7-6
DNA: TGTGCCAGCAGCTTAGAGCGGTCAGGGGGTCTAGGCACTGAAGCTTTCTTT
CDR3: CASSLERSGGLGTEAFF

size: .
D: .
J: TRBJ1-5
V: TRBV27
DNA: TGTGCCAGCAGTTTATCGACGACCGGAGGACAGCCCCAGCATTTT
CDR3: CASSLSTTGGQPQHF